This T cell receptor beta chain was sequenced for a study of blood T cell repertoires in COVID-19. Here immunoSEQ multiplex PCR was the method, and the copy in TCRdb shows in-frame clones only, minus some. The table shows roughly 30,000 clones, with about 72% occurring only once. Germline trimming cut 0 bases from V and 7 bases from J; bases unmatched to any gene: 9. CDR1 is ENHRY and CDR2 is SYGVKD in the germline V gene. This CDR3 region has 17 residues. The chain carries TRBV10-3 and TRBJ2-1; 10 bases match TRBD1. The TCR was taken from a woman in her fifties or sixties with acute or convalescent COVID-19. Sequenced sample: peripheral blood. As DNA, the CDR3 is TGTGCCATCAGTGAGTCGAACTACGACAGGGGGCGGAATGAGCAGTTCTTC. This translates into CAISESNYDRGRNEQFF.